This TCR beta chain was captured in a study of control samples from healthy donors and cancer patients. Data came from immunoSEQ multiplex PCR; TCRdb stores just in-frame clones and leaves some out. The sample carries a few hundred thousand clones, over 75% recorded once. The CDR3 covers 13 residues. With 5 bases clipped from V and 6 bases from J, the junction kept 4 bases outside the gene matches. This receptor was identified in a man in his forties or fifties with head and neck cancer. The sample was PBMCs. The V gene is TRBV12-3 or TRBV12-4, the J gene TRBJ1-1, with 9 bases lining up with TRBD1. The CDR3: CASSTGGASEAFF. The CDR3 DNA follows: TGTGCCAGCAGTACAGGGGGCGCGTCTGAAGCTTTCTTT.